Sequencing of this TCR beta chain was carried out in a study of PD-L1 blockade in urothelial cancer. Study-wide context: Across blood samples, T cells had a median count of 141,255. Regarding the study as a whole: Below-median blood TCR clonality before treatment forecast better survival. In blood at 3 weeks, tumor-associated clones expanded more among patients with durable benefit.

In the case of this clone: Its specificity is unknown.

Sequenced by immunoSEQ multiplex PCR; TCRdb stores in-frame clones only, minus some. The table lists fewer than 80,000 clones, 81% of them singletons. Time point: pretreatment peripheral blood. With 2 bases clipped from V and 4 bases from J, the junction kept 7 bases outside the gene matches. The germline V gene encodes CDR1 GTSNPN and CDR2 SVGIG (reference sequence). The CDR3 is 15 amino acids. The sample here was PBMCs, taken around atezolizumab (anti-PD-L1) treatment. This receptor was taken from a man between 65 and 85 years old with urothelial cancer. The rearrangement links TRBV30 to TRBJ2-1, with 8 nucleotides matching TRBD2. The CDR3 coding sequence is TGTGCCTGGAGTCGTCAGGCGGGAGGTTACAATGAGCAGTTCTTC. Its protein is CAWSRQAGGYNEQFF.